This paragraph covers one TCR beta chain sequence. The antigen is not known. This sample was included in a study of PD-1 blockade in classical Hodgkin lymphoma. The data were produced by immunoSEQ multiplex PCR, yet TCRdb's version contains in-frame clones alone and is incomplete. The sample has 30,000 to 45,000 clones; 85% to 90% are singletons. Points from the study as a whole: Before treatment, TCR diversity in newly diagnosed patients was reportedly lower than in healthy donors. Complete responders matched newly diagnosed patients in baseline diversity.

CDR1 SNHLY and CDR2 FYNNEI come from the germline V gene. The CDR3 sequence is 14 residues long. With 6 bases removed from V and 0 bases from J, the gap between germline ends came to 8 bases. Patients all relapsed after autologous stem cell transplantation, and there was variation in brentuximab vedotin exposure. Best responses fell into complete response, partial response or progressive disease. The chain links TRBV2 to TRBJ1-4; D remains ambiguous. Sequencing used peripheral blood mononuclear cells (PBMCs), obtained at baseline. This TCR derives from a human donor with classical Hodgkin lymphoma. CDR3 in amino acids: CASSGQATNEKLFF. CDR3 coding DNA: TGTGCCAGCAGCGGCCAAGCAACTAATGAAAAACTGTTTTTT.